This T cell receptor (beta chain) is drawn from a study of CD8+ T cells in alopecia areata listed by TCRdb under 2018. About the investigation overall: The treated patients, all with moderate-to-severe alopecia areata, were enrolled in an open-label pilot trial of oral tofacitinib given at 5 to 10 mg twice daily. Patients received tofacitinib for 6 to 18 months and were then followed off drug for 6 months to check for delayed response and recurrence. In treated patients, disease severity was measured using the SALT score, which gives the percentage of scalp surface area affected. High-throughput TCRbeta sequencing was used to examine T cell clonal expansion in alopecia areata in both the C3H/HeJ mouse model and human patients. On the human side, TCRbeta sequencing was run on scalp tissue and on sorted CD4+ and CD8+ peripheral blood T cells from healthy controls and from alopecia areata patients with either patchy or totalis/universalis disease. Tofacitinib-treated patients had biopsies at baseline and at 4 and 24 weeks of treatment, with a later scalp biopsy in several patients. Scalp clonality was compared among normal scalp (n=4), patchy alopecia areata scalp (n=8), and alopecia totalis/universalis scalp (n=8). The RNA source kit depended on sample type: the PAXgene miRNA kit for fixed scalp, the miRNeasy kit for PBMCs, and the RNeasy kit for mouse skin. Amplification of TCRbeta CDR3 regions was done by immunoSEQ multiplex PCR using 35 Vbeta forward primers and 13 Jbeta reverse primers. Study-level results and caveats: Unlike mouse skin, which is dominated by gammadelta T cells, normal human skin has resident alphabeta T cells that are also sequenced, and this complicates analysis of the scalp TCR repertoire. Because the treated cohort was small and had only one nonresponder, larger studies are needed to examine links between baseline CD8+ expansion and response. Compared with mice, TCR sequences shared between patients were less clear, possibly partly because of HLA diversity across the patient population. During tofacitinib treatment, many expanded lesional clones stuck around in both scalp and blood, and this persistence may partly explain why relapse happens after treatment is stopped. With tofacitinib, both scalp clonality and the number of expanded CD8+ clones among the top 100 scalp clones went down significantly. Lesional scalp, especially in alopecia totalis/universalis, showed higher clonality and more expanded CD8+ clones than normal scalp, suggesting antigenic drive.

Libraries were made using the immunoSEQ multiplex PCR assay. RNA was extracted from all samples and reverse transcribed into cDNA as template for TCR sequencing. SuperScript III was used for first-strand cDNA synthesis, primed with a 2:1 mix of oligo-dT and random hexamers. Amplification bias was assessed with a synthetic immune receptor repertoire, and residual bias was removed computationally. From the authors' description of their analysis: After raw reads were preprocessed to remove errors, the CDR3 was defined following IMGT conventions as running from the conserved cysteine to phenylalanine. Clonality was computed as 1 minus the Shannon entropy, with the entropy normalized by log2 of the number of productive unique TCRs. Whether scalp clones were CD4 or CD8 was inferred by matching scalp TCRbeta sequences against CD4 and CD8 repertoires sorted from blood. Here the immuneACCESS table is served through TCRdb, limited to in-frame sequences with V and J called. Missing clones are a known gap in these copies; in checked studies unresolved V genes cover under half, and the rest lacks a known reason. That table is the source of V, J and clone size, and D and trimming were worked out from the DNA. Counted in this sample were about 120,000 clones; 53% of them appeared once. Clones ranked in the top ten supply about 0.5% of the sample.

The CDR3 holds 16 amino acids from the cysteine to the phenylalanine. The only DNA kept is the CDR3, 48 bases in frame from the first base. From the germline V gene, CDR1 is MGHRA and CDR2 is YSYEKL. Here V drops 1 base and J drops 6 bases, and the junction holds 6 bases not matched to any gene. The time point tag for this specimen amounts to: less than five weeks on oral tofacitinib. Reading the label with the study, this specimen's treatment or condition is: oral pan-JAK inhibitor, 5-10 mg twice daily. From alopecia areata patients, peripheral blood was collected along with lesional scalp punch biopsies. PBMCs were isolated by density centrifugation and stained for CD3, CD4 and CD8, after which CD4+ and CD8+ T cells were sorted on a FACSAria. With regard to this clone: The specificity of this receptor is unknown. Base quality data are lacking; no much larger clone is found one base away.

The TCR comes from a human donor with alopecia areata. The chain was built from TRBV4-1 and TRBJ2-7; TRBD2 agrees with 13 junctional bases. The sequencing here drew on CD4+ T cells sorted from blood, taken at week 4, from a patient treated with tofacitinib. The nucleotide sequence reads TGCGCCAGCAGCCAAGTGGGTGGACTAGCGGGAGTCGAGCAGTACTTC. It specifies CASSQVGGLAGVEQYF.